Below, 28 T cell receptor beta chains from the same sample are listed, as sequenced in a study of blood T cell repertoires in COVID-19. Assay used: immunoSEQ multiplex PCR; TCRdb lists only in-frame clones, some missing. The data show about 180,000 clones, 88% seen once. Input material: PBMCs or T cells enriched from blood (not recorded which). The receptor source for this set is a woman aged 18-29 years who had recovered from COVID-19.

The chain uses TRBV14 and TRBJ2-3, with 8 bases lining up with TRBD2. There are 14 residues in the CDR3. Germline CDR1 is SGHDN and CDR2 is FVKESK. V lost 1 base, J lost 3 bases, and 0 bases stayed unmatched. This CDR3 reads CASSQVAGTDTQYF. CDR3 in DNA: TGTGCCAGCAGCCAAGTAGCGGGGACAGATACGCAGTATTTT.

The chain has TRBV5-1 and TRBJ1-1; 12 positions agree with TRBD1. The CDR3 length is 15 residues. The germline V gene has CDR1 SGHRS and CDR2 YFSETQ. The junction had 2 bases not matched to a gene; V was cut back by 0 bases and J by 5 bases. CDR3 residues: CASSLAGQGATEAFF. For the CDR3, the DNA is TGCGCCAGCAGCTTGGCGGGACAGGGGGCAACTGAAGCTTTCTTT.

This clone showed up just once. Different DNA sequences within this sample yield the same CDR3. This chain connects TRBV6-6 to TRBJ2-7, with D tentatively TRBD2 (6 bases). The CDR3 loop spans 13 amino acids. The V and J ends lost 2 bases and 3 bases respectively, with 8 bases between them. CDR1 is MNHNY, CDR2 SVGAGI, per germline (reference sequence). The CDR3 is CASSYAGSYEQYF. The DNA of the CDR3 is TGTGCCAGCAGTTACGCCGGGAGCTACGAGCAGTACTTC.

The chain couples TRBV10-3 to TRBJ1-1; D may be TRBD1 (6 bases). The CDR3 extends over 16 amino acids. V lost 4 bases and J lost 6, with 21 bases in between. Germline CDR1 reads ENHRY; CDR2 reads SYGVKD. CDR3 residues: CAISVNPPTGEAEAFF. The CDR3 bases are TGTGCCATCAGTGTAAATCCCCCGACAGGAGAGGCTGAAGCTTTCTTT.

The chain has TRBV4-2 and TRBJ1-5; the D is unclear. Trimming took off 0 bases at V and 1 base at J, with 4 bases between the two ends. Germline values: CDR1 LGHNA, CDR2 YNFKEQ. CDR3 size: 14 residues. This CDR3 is CASSQELSNQPQHF. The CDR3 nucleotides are TGTGCCAGCAGCCAAGAACTGAGCAATCAGCCCCAGCATTTT.

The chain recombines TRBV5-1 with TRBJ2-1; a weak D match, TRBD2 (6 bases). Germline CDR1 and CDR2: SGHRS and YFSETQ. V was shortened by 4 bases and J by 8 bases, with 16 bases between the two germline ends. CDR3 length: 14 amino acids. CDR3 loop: CASSPLGSGYEQFF. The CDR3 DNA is TGCGCCAGCAGCCCCCTCGGGAGTGGGTATGAGCAGTTCTTC.

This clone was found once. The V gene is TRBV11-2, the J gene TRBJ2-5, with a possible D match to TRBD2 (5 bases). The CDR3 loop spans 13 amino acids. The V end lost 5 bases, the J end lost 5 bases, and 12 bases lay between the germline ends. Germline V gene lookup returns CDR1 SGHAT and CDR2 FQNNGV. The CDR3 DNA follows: TGTGCCAGCAGCCCCAGCGGCTGGGAGACCCAGTACTTC. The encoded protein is CASSPSGWETQYF.

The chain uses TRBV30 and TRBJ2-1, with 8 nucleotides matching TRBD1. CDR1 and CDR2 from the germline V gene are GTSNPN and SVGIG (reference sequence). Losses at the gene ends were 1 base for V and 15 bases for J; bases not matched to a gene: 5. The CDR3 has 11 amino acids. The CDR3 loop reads CAWSDQGAPFF. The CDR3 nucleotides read TGTGCCTGGAGTGATCAGGGGGCGCCGTTCTTC.

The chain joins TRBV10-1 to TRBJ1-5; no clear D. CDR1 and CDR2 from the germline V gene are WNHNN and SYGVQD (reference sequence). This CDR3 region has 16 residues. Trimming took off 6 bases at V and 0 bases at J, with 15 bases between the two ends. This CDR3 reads CASRLSGANSNQPQHF. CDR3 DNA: TGCGCCAGCAGACTTTCGGGAGCTAATAGCAATCAGCCCCAGCATTTT.

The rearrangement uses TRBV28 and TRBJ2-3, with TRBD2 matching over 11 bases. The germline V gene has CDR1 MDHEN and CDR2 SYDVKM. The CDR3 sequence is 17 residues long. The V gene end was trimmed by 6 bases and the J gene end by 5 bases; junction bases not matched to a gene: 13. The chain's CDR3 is CASRTSVAGGPGDTQYF. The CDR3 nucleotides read TGTGCCAGCAGAACCTCAGTAGCGGGAGGGCCCGGAGATACGCAGTATTTT. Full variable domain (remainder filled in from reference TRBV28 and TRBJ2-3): DVKVTQSSRYLVKRTGEKVFLECVQDMDHENMFWYRQDPGLGLRLIYFSYDVKMKEKGDIPEGYSVSREKKERFSLILESASTNQTSMYLCASRTSVAGGPGDTQYFGPGTRLTVL.

As DNA, the CDR3 is TGCGCCAGCAGCTTGTGGACGGGGGGGGCCGCAGATACGCAGTATTTT. It specifies CASSLWTGGAADTQYF. This chain joins TRBV5-1 and TRBJ2-3, with TRBD2 identical over 8 bases. Trimming took 1 base from V and 4 from J; bases not matched to a gene: 8. The V gene's germline CDR1 is SGHRS and CDR2 YFSETQ. There are 16 residues in the CDR3.

The CDR3 DNA is TGTGCCACCCTCATAAAAGGGGCCGAGCAGTACTTC. Translated, it gives CATLIKGAEQYF. The chain joins TRBV7-9 to TRBJ2-7; TRBD1 is a possible D gene (5 bases). CDR3 size: 12 residues. V lost 10 bases and J 6 bases, leaving 16 bases between the germline ends. Germline assignment: CDR1 SEHNR and CDR2 FQNEAQ (reference sequence).

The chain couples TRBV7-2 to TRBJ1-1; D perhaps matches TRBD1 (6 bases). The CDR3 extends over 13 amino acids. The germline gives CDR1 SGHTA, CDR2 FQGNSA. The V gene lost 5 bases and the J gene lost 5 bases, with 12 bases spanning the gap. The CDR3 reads CASSLGQRTEAFF. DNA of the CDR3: TGTGCCAGCAGCCTAGGACAGAGGACTGAAGCTTTCTTT. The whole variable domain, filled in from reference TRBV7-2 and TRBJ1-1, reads GAGVSQSPSNKVTEKGKDVELRCDPISGHTALYWYRQSLGQGLEFLIYFQGNSAPDKSGLPSDRFSAERTGGSVSTLTIQRTQQEDSAVYLCASSLGQRTEAFFGQGTRLTVV.

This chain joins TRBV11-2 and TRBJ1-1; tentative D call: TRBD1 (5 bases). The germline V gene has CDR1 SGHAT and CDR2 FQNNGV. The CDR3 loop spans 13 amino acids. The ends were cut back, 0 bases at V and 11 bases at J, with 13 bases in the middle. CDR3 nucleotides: TGTGCCAGCAGCTTAGATCCTGGGGGGACGGCTTTCTTT. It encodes CASSLDPGGTAFF.

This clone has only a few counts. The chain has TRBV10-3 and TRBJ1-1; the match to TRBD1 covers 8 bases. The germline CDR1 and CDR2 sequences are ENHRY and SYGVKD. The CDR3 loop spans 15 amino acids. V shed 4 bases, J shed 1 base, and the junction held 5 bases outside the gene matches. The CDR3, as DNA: TGTGCCATCAGTGGATGGACAGGGAAGAACACTGAAGCTTTCTTT. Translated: CAISGWTGKNTEAFF.

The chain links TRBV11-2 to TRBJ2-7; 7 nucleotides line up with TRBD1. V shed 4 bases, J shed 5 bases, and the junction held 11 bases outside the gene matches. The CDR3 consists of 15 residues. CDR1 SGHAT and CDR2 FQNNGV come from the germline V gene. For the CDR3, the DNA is TGTGCCAGCAGCTCCATACAGGGGTTTAGCCACGAGCAGTACTTC. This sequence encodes CASSSIQGFSHEQYF.

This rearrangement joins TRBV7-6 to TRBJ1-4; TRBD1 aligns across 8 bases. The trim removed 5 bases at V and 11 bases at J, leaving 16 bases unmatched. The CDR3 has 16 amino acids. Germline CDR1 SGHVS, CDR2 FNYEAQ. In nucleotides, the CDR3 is TGTGCCAGCAGCACCGGCCAGGGGGCCGGCCTGTTGAAACTGTTTTTT. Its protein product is CASSTGQGAGLLKLFF.

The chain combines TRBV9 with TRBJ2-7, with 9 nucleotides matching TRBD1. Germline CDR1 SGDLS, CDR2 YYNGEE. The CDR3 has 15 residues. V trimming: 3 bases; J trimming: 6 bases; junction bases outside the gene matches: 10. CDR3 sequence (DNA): TGTGCCAGCAGCGAGGGAGACAGGGGGGAGTTCGAGCAGTACTTC. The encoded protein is CASSEGDRGEFEQYF.

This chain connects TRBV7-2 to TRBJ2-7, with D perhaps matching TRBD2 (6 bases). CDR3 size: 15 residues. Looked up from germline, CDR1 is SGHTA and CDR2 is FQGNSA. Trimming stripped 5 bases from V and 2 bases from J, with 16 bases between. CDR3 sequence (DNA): TGTGCCAGCAGCCCCCTAGCGCTAATTACCTACGAGCAGTACTTC. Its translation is CASSPLALITYEQYF.

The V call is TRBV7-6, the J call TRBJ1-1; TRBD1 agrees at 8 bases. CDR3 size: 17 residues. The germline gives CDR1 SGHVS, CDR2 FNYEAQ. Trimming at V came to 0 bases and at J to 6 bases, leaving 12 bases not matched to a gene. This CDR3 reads CASSLAARGLINPEAFF. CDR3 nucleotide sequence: TGTGCCAGCAGCTTAGCGGCCAGGGGGCTCATTAACCCTGAAGCTTTCTTT.

Here the CDR3 reads CASSRHGTSGNPHEQFF. CDR3 coding DNA: TGTGCCAGCAGCCGCCACGGGACTAGCGGGAATCCCCATGAGCAGTTCTTC. The chain couples TRBV3-1 (or the pseudogene TRBV3-2) to TRBJ2-1; TRBD2 matches 13 bases. The V gene end was trimmed by 4 bases and the J gene end by 8 bases; junction bases not matched to a gene: 11. The V gene's germline CDR1 is LGHDT and CDR2 YNNKEL (reference sequence). The CDR3 is 17 residues long.

The CDR3 sequence: CASSPPGLTDTQYF. The DNA for the CDR3 is TGCGCCAGCAGCCCCCCGGGTCTGACAGATACGCAGTATTTT. This chain joins TRBV4-3 and TRBJ2-3; no firm D call. CDR3 length equals 14 residues. Trimming removed 4 bases at V and 3 bases at J, with 11 bases between. Germline V gene sequence: CDR1 LGHNA, CDR2 YSLEER.

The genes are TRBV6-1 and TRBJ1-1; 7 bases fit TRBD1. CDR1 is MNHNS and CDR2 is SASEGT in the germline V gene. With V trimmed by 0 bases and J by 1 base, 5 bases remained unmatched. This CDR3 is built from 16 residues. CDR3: CASSEALWTGNTEAFF. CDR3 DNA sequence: TGTGCCAGCAGTGAAGCGCTGTGGACAGGGAACACTGAAGCTTTCTTT.

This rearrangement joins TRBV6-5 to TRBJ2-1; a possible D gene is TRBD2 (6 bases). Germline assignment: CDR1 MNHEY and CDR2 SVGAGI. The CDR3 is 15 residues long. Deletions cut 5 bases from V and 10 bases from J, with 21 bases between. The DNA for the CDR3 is TGTGCCAGCAGTCTAGGTCTCGGGAGTAAAAACGAGCAGTTCTTC. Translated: CASSLGLGSKNEQFF.

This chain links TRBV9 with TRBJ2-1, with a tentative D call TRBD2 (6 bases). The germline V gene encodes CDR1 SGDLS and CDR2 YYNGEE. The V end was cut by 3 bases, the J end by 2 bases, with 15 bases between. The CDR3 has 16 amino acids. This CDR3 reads CASSGTGRPPYNEQFF. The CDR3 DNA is TGTGCCAGCAGCGGTACCGGGAGACCCCCCTACAATGAGCAGTTCTTC.

For the CDR3, the DNA is TGTGCCAGCAGCCGGACTAGTTGGGAGACCCAGTACTTC. Its protein is CASSRTSWETQYF. The chain carries TRBV12-3 or TRBV12-4 and TRBJ2-5; 7 bases are a match to TRBD2. The ends lost 6 bases at V and 5 bases at J; junction bases unmatched: 6. The CDR3 covers 13 residues.

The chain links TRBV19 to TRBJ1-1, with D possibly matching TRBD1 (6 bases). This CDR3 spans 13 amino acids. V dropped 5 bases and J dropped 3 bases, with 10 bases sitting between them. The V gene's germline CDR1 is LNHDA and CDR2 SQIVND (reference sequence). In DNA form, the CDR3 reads TGTGCCAGTAGTTATACAGGGTACACTGAAGCTTTCTTT. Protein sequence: CASSYTGYTEAFF.

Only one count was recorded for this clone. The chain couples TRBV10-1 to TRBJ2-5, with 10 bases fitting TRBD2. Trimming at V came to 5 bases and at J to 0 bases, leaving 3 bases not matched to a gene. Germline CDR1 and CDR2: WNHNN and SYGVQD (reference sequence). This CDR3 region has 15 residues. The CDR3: CASSMGTSDQETQYF. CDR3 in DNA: TGCGCCAGCAGTATGGGGACTAGCGACCAAGAGACCCAGTACTTC.